A selection of T cell receptor beta chains follows, all from one sample in a study of Graves' ophthalmopathy and Graves' hyperthyroidism. TCRdb processed the multiplex PCR reads anew with MiXCR; each CDR3 protein has one entry. The sample contains roughly 610,000 distinct CDR3 sequences, about 20% of which appear only once. Sequenced sample: peripheral blood. These receptors all stem from a woman aged 18-35 years with stable Graves' hyperthyroidism. Some clones in this sample may be carry-over from other donors' samples. CDR3s include the opening cysteine and the closing phenylalanine or tryptophan. D genes are given only for firm matches. Not all rows give a size; the values are once, few, many and, for expanded clones, a class.

size,V,J,D,DNA,CDR3
many,TRBV27,TRBJ2-5,TRBD2,TGTGCCAGCAGTTTCGGGACTAGAATGGGGACCCAGTACTTC,CASSFGTRMGTQYF
few,TRBV4-2,TRBJ2-5,TRBD2,TGTGCCAGCAGCCAAGGGGCTAGCGGGGGGCGGGCGGAGACCCAGTACTTC,CASSQGASGGRAETQYF
many,TRBV6-1,TRBJ2-7,-,TGTGCCACCTTAGGACCGATGATTTCCTACGAGCAGTACTTC,CATLGPMISYEQYF
many,TRBV7-3,TRBJ1-3,-,TGTGCCAGCAGCTCCGGGACAACCGGAAACACCATATATTTT,CASSSGTTGNTIYF
many,TRBV11-2,TRBJ2-7,-,TGTGCCAGCAGCCCGAGATCTTGGTTTGTCGTCTACGAGCAGTACTTC,CASSPRSWFVVYEQYF
many,TRBV15,TRBJ2-7,-,TGTGCCACCAGCAGAGGGCCTAGCACGGACGAGCAGTACTTC,CATSRGPSTDEQYF
-,TRBV5-1,TRBJ2-7,-,TGCGCCAGCAGCTTCCTTGGGGGCTACGAGCAGTACTTC,CASSFLGGYEQYF
-,TRBV4-2,TRBJ1-3,-,TGTGCCAGCAGCCCCATGGGGGGGGGCGCGTTTGGAAACACCATATATTTT,CASSPMGGGAFGNTIYF
few,TRBV28,TRBJ2-7,TRBD2,TGTGCCAGCAGTTTATTATCCAGCGGGAGGTCCGAGCAGTACTTC,CASSLLSSGRSEQYF
-,TRBV5-1,TRBJ2-7,-,TGCGCCAGCAGCTTGTCATCCAGCCCTACAGCTAACGAGCAGTACTTC,CASSLSSSPTANEQYF
-,TRBV19,TRBJ1-5,-,TGTGCCAGTAGTCTCCCACGGGGTGGTCAGCCCCAGCATTTT,CASSLPRGGQPQHF
few,TRBV11-2,TRBJ2-4,TRBD1,TGTGCCAGCAGCTCCTACAGGGGATTTGACAAAAACATTCAGTACTTC,CASSSYRGFDKNIQYF
many,TRBV19,TRBJ2-5,TRBD1,TGTGCCAGTAGTCCCCCGACAGGGCCTGGCCAAGAGACCCAGTACTTC,CASSPPTGPGQETQYF
many,TRBV28,TRBJ1-1,-,TGTGCCAGCAGGCTAAACGAGGTAGAAGCTTTCTTT,CASRLNEVEAFF
-,TRBV15,TRBJ1-1,-,TGTGCCACCAGCGGCTATACAGGGAACACTGAAGCTTTCTTT,CATSGYTGNTEAFF
many,TRBV11-3,TRBJ1-1,-,TGTGCCAGCAGCTTAGATACCCCGACAGGTTCCACTGAAGCTTTCTTT,CASSLDTPTGSTEAFF
many,TRBV20-1,TRBJ1-2,-,TGCAGTGCTAGAGACGCTCAGGGCTATGGCTACACCTTC,CSARDAQGYGYTF
many,TRBV25-1,TRBJ2-5,TRBD2,TGTGCCAGCAGACCTAGCGGGGATTGGGAGACCCAGTACTTC,CASRPSGDWETQYF
many,TRBV12-3/TRBV12-4,TRBJ1-2,-,TGTGCCAGCCGTATGGCGACGGGGTATGGCTACACCTTC,CASRMATGYGYTF
-,TRBV15,TRBJ1-1,-,TGTGCCACCAGCAGATGGGAGGTCCGCGACACTGAAGCTTTCTTT,CATSRWEVRDTEAFF
-,TRBV6-1,TRBJ1-2,TRBD1,TGTGCCAGCAGACCCGGACAGGGGGTCTACTATGGCTACACCTTC,CASRPGQGVYYGYTF
-,TRBV25-1,TRBJ2-7,-,TGTGCCAGCAGTGAATCGAAAACAGGCCCTTCCTACGAGCAGTACTTC,CASSESKTGPSYEQYF
-,TRBV5-1,TRBJ2-3,-,TGCGCCAGCAGCTTTGGAGATACGCAGTATTTT,CASSFGDTQYF
many,TRBV10-3,TRBJ2-5,-,TGTGCCATCAGTGATGGGGGAGACCAAGAGACCCAGTACTTC,CAISDGGDQETQYF
many,TRBV27,TRBJ1-6,-,TGTGCCAGCAGCCAAACTGTTAATTCACCCCTCCACTTT,CASSQTVNSPLHF
many,TRBV6-1,TRBJ1-5,-,TGTGCCAGCAGTGAAGGCGGACAATCACCCCAGCATTTT,CASSEGGQSPQHF
many,TRBV6-1,TRBJ2-7,-,TGTGCCAGCAGTGTCGCCGGGACTGTCATTCTGGACGAGCAGTACTTC,CASSVAGTVILDEQYF
many,TRBV29-1,TRBJ1-2,TRBD1,TGCAGCGTTGGACAGGGCCCTAACTATGGCTACACCTTC,CSVGQGPNYGYTF
-,TRBV12-3/TRBV12-4,TRBJ1-6,-,TGTGCCAGCAGTTTAGCCCGAGGTTGGAGACTCCTCCACTTT,CASSLARGWRLLHF
many,TRBV29-1,TRBJ2-7,TRBD2,TGCAGCGTTGAAGGTGGGGCGGGGGGTATCTACGAGCAGTACTTC,CSVEGGAGGIYEQYF
-,TRBV4-1,TRBJ2-7,TRBD1,TGCGCCAGCAGCCACGGGACAGGGAGGAGCTACGAGCAGTACTTC,CASSHGTGRSYEQYF
-,TRBV15,TRBJ1-2,-,TGTGCCACCAGCAGAGATATTAGGCAGGGCCGGGGCTACACCTTC,CATSRDIRQGRGYTF
few,TRBV6-2/TRBV6-3,TRBJ2-5,-,TGTGCCAGCAGTCACGGGACTCTTCAAGAGACCCAGTACTTC,CASSHGTLQETQYF
few,TRBV3-1,TRBJ1-2,-,TGTGCCAGCAGCCAAGATCTTGGAGTTACCTCTGGCTACACCTTC,CASSQDLGVTSGYTF
-,TRBV6-1,TRBJ1-2,-,TGTGCCAGCGTGGGGGCTGCGGCCTGGGGGGGAAGCCACGGCTACACCTTC,CASVGAAAWGGSHGYTF
many,TRBV6-5,TRBJ2-5,TRBD2,TGTGCCAGCAGTTACCGTCGGGGGGACCAAGAGACCCAGTACTTC,CASSYRRGDQETQYF
many,TRBV28,TRBJ1-6,-,TGTGCCGTCACACTCAGCCATAATTCACCCCTCCACTTT,CAVTLSHNSPLHF
many,TRBV6-1,TRBJ1-3,-,TGTGCCAGCAGTGCGACGGACGGGAGCTCTGGAAACACCATATATTTT,CASSATDGSSGNTIYF
few,TRBV3-1,TRBJ1-1,-,TGTGCCAGCAGCCATTTTTTGCCCAAAGGGTCCGGGAACACTGAAGCTTTCTTT,CASSHFLPKGSGNTEAFF
few,TRBV6-1,TRBJ1-1,-,TGTGCCAGCAGAATACGGGGTATTACTGAAGCTTTCTTT,CASRIRGITEAFF
many,TRBV27,TRBJ2-5,-,TGTGCCAGCAGTTTACACCACAGGCAAGAGACCCAGTACTTC,CASSLHHRQETQYF
-,TRBV6-5,TRBJ1-6,-,TGTGCCAGCAGTTACTCCGACGGACTGGGGGCCCTCCACTTT,CASSYSDGLGALHF
many,TRBV19,TRBJ1-1,-,TGTGCCAGTAGTATGGGAAGGGCGGATGAAGCTTTCTTT,CASSMGRADEAFF
few,TRBV6-1,TRBJ2-2,-,TGTGCCAGCAGTGAATGGCTAGAGGGTGACACCGGGGAGCTGTTTTTT,CASSEWLEGDTGELFF
many,TRBV28,TRBJ2-5,-,TGTGCCAGCAGTTTCTTGTTCCAAGAGACCCAGTACTTC,CASSFLFQETQYF
many,TRBV29-1,TRBJ1-2,TRBD1,TGCAGCGCCTGGGGACAGGGAAGCGGCTACACCTTC,CSAWGQGSGYTF
-,TRBV10-3,TRBJ1-2,TRBD1,TGTGCCTCCCATCCGGGACAGGGAAACTATGGCTACACCTTC,CASHPGQGNYGYTF
many,TRBV20-1,TRBJ2-5,TRBD2,TGCAGTGCTAGAGAGGGACTAGGGAACCAAGAGACCCAGTACTTC,CSAREGLGNQETQYF
many,TRBV6-1,TRBJ2-5,TRBD2,TGTGCCAGCAGTGAACAGGGAGGGAAGACCCAGTACTTC,CASSEQGGKTQYF
many,TRBV2,TRBJ1-5,-,TGTGCCAGCAGCGGGGACATTAGCAATCAGCCCCAGCATTTT,CASSGDISNQPQHF
-,TRBV6-2/TRBV6-3,TRBJ1-1,-,TGTGCCAGCAGTCCCCTGACATTGGTGAACACTGAAGCTTTCTTT,CASSPLTLVNTEAFF
once,TRBV14,TRBJ2-7,TRBD1,TGTGCCAGCAGGCGGACAGGGGGAAACGAGCAGTACTTC,CASRRTGGNEQYF